The rows below give T cell receptor beta chains drawn from one sample of a study of early T cells in non-severe SARS-CoV-2 infection. TCRdb fed the 5' RACE reads into MiXCR, producing one record per CDR3 protein. The sample lists tens of thousands of distinct CDR3 sequences, around 13% occurring once. Sequencing was done on a sample of whole blood. These receptor sequences come from an adult who was a healthcare worker with PCR-confirmed SARS-CoV-2 infection or an uninfected control (not recorded which). Both conserved end residues are part of each CDR3. Fields, in order: V gene, D gene, J gene, clone size, CDR3 DNA, CDR3 protein. A D gene is named only where the DNA matches it firmly. Size tells how often a clone was seen (once, few, many) or the class of an expanded clone, and some rows leave it out.

v_gene: TRBV25-1
d_gene: .
j_gene: TRBJ1-1
abundance: many
CDR3nt: TGTGCCAGCAGTGGGAAATCCCGGCCTGAAGCTTTCTTT
CDR3aa: CASSGKSRPEAFF

v_gene: TRBV7-3
d_gene: .
j_gene: TRBJ1-1
abundance: many
CDR3nt: TGTGCCAGCAGCTTAAAGGAGAGACTTTTGAACACTGAAGCTTTCTTT
CDR3aa: CASSLKERLLNTEAFF

v_gene: TRBV20-1
d_gene: TRBD1
j_gene: TRBJ1-4
abundance: many
CDR3nt: TGCAGTGCTAGCAGGGGGAATGAAAAACTGTTTTTT
CDR3aa: CSASRGNEKLFF

v_gene: TRBV5-6
d_gene: TRBD1
j_gene: TRBJ1-6
abundance: .
CDR3nt: TGTGCCAGCAGCTGGGGACAGTTAGTTTCACCCCTCCACTTT
CDR3aa: CASSWGQLVSPLHF

v_gene: TRBV9
d_gene: TRBD1
j_gene: TRBJ1-2
abundance: many
CDR3nt: TGTGCCAGCAGCGTAGGCCCTACCTGGGACAGGGACTCTAGGGGCGGCTACACCTTC
CDR3aa: CASSVGPTWDRDSRGGYTF

v_gene: TRBV29-1
d_gene: .
j_gene: TRBJ2-7
abundance: many
CDR3nt: TGCAGCGTCATGGGGGAGAAAGGGGCGGTACTGGACGAGCAGTACTTC
CDR3aa: CSVMGEKGAVLDEQYF

v_gene: TRBV7-2
d_gene: TRBD1
j_gene: TRBJ1-6
abundance: many
CDR3nt: TGTGCCAGCAGCTCCCGACAGGGACTCATGAATTCACCCCTCCACTTT
CDR3aa: CASSSRQGLMNSPLHF

v_gene: TRBV5-6
d_gene: .
j_gene: TRBJ2-7
abundance: many
CDR3nt: TGTGCCAGCAGCTTGGGGGTCGGATACTACGAGCAGTACTTC
CDR3aa: CASSLGVGYYEQYF

v_gene: TRBV18
d_gene: .
j_gene: TRBJ1-1
abundance: many
CDR3nt: TGTGCCAGCTCACCACCGAGGGACACCCCCACTGAAGCTTTCTTT
CDR3aa: CASSPPRDTPTEAFF

v_gene: TRBV20-1
d_gene: .
j_gene: TRBJ2-1
abundance: many
CDR3nt: TGCAGTGCCATGATATCTCGCTCCTACAATGAGCAGTTCTTC
CDR3aa: CSAMISRSYNEQFF

v_gene: TRBV19
d_gene: TRBD1
j_gene: TRBJ2-3
abundance: .
CDR3nt: TGTGCCAGTAGTATTGAAACTTTTACAGGGGGCTCGGCAGATACGCAGTATTTT
CDR3aa: CASSIETFTGGSADTQYF

v_gene: TRBV7-8
d_gene: .
j_gene: TRBJ2-3
abundance: many
CDR3nt: TGTGCCAGCAGCTTAGGGGGGGCCCCAGATACGCAGTATTTT
CDR3aa: CASSLGGAPDTQYF

v_gene: TRBV5-1
d_gene: .
j_gene: TRBJ2-7
abundance: .
CDR3nt: TGCGCCAGCAGCTTGGAGCAACCCTACGAGCAGTACTTC
CDR3aa: CASSLEQPYEQYF

v_gene: TRBV9
d_gene: .
j_gene: TRBJ2-1
abundance: .
CDR3nt: TGTGCCAGCAGCGGGGGGACGCTAAATGAGCAGTTCTTC
CDR3aa: CASSGGTLNEQFF

v_gene: TRBV18
d_gene: .
j_gene: TRBJ1-1
abundance: many
CDR3nt: TGTGCCAGCTCACCACCAGGCGTGGCTGAAGCTTTCTTT
CDR3aa: CASSPPGVAEAFF

v_gene: TRBV7-9
d_gene: TRBD2
j_gene: TRBJ2-3
abundance: many
CDR3nt: TGTGCCACCCAAATAGCGGGGGGACCCACAGATACGCAGTATTTT
CDR3aa: CATQIAGGPTDTQYF

v_gene: TRBV6-6
d_gene: .
j_gene: TRBJ2-5
abundance: few
CDR3nt: TGTGCCAGCAGTTACTCGAGCCGTGGCGGGGAGACCCAGTACTTC
CDR3aa: CASSYSSRGGETQYF

v_gene: TRBV7-2
d_gene: .
j_gene: TRBJ1-2
abundance: many
CDR3nt: TGTGCCAGCAGCTTAGGAGTGGGAATCTATGGCTACACCTTC
CDR3aa: CASSLGVGIYGYTF

v_gene: TRBV7-2
d_gene: .
j_gene: TRBJ2-7
abundance: many
CDR3nt: TGTGCCAGCAGCTTAGTTCCCTTCCAACCCGAGCAGTACTTC
CDR3aa: CASSLVPFQPEQYF

v_gene: TRBV24-1
d_gene: .
j_gene: TRBJ2-5
abundance: .
CDR3nt: TGTGCCACCAGTGATTCAGGGGAGGGCCAAGAGACCCAGTACTTC
CDR3aa: CATSDSGEGQETQYF

v_gene: TRBV13
d_gene: TRBD1
j_gene: TRBJ2-7
abundance: many
CDR3nt: TGTGCCAGCAGCCGCGGACAGGTCCGTCCTTCGAGCTACGAGCAGTACTTC
CDR3aa: CASSRGQVRPSSYEQYF

v_gene: TRBV29-1
d_gene: TRBD1
j_gene: TRBJ2-5
abundance: .
CDR3nt: TGCAGCGCGCTACAGGGGGCGGGAGAGACCCAGTACTTC
CDR3aa: CSALQGAGETQYF

v_gene: TRBV6-5
d_gene: .
j_gene: TRBJ2-7
abundance: .
CDR3nt: TGTGCCAGCAGTTATACAGGACGGGCCTACGAGCAGTACTTC
CDR3aa: CASSYTGRAYEQYF

v_gene: TRBV19
d_gene: .
j_gene: TRBJ1-2
abundance: .
CDR3nt: TGTGCCAGTAGACGGACACCGCTAGACTATGGCTACACCTTC
CDR3aa: CASRRTPLDYGYTF

v_gene: TRBV2
d_gene: TRBD1
j_gene: TRBJ1-2
abundance: few
CDR3nt: TGTGCCAGCAGCGGTGGACAGGCAGCCTATGGCTACACCTTC
CDR3aa: CASSGGQAAYGYTF

v_gene: TRBV6-4
d_gene: TRBD1
j_gene: TRBJ1-1
abundance: .
CDR3nt: TGTGCCAGCAGGAAGGACAGGGGTAACACTGAAGCTTTCTTT
CDR3aa: CASRKDRGNTEAFF

v_gene: TRBV12-3/TRBV12-4
d_gene: .
j_gene: TRBJ2-6
abundance: few
CDR3nt: TGTGCCAGCAGTTTGGGCAGGGTTAGCTCTGGGGCCAACGTCCTGACTTTC
CDR3aa: CASSLGRVSSGANVLTF

v_gene: TRBV5-1
d_gene: .
j_gene: TRBJ1-6
abundance: few
CDR3nt: TGCGCCAGCAGCTCCGTGACTGGACAACAGAATTCACCCCTCCACTTT
CDR3aa: CASSSVTGQQNSPLHF

v_gene: TRBV4-1
d_gene: TRBD1
j_gene: TRBJ1-5
abundance: many
CDR3nt: TGCGCCAGCAGCCAAGAGGACAGGGGTGTGACCCAGCATTTT
CDR3aa: CASSQEDRGVTQHF

v_gene: TRBV29-1
d_gene: TRBD2
j_gene: TRBJ2-3
abundance: few
CDR3nt: TGCAGCGTTGTTCTAGCGGGGGCCAGGAGCGCAGATACGCAGTATTTT
CDR3aa: CSVVLAGARSADTQYF

v_gene: TRBV3-1
d_gene: .
j_gene: TRBJ2-1
abundance: many
CDR3nt: TGTGCCAGCAGCCAAGCTCAGGGAACTGAGCAGTTCTTC
CDR3aa: CASSQAQGTEQFF

v_gene: TRBV5-1
d_gene: TRBD1
j_gene: TRBJ1-5
abundance: many
CDR3nt: TGCGCCAGCAGCTTGGGGACAGGGAGACATCAGCCCCAGCATTTT
CDR3aa: CASSLGTGRHQPQHF

v_gene: TRBV29-1
d_gene: .
j_gene: TRBJ2-5
abundance: few
CDR3nt: TGCAGCGTTAGGGCTGGAGAGACCCAGTACTTC
CDR3aa: CSVRAGETQYF

v_gene: TRBV7-3
d_gene: TRBD2
j_gene: TRBJ2-1
abundance: few
CDR3nt: TGTGCCAGCTCCGGGGGGGCGAATGAGCAGTTCTTC
CDR3aa: CASSGGANEQFF

v_gene: TRBV12-3/TRBV12-4
d_gene: TRBD1
j_gene: TRBJ1-5
abundance: few
CDR3nt: TGTGCCAGCAGTTTAGGAGGGGGCCTCCAGCATTTT
CDR3aa: CASSLGGGLQHF

v_gene: TRBV6-6
d_gene: TRBD2
j_gene: TRBJ2-7
abundance: many
CDR3nt: TGTGCCAGCAACCACGGGGGAGGGGCCTACGAGCAGTACTTC
CDR3aa: CASNHGGGAYEQYF

v_gene: TRBV20-1
d_gene: TRBD2
j_gene: TRBJ2-1
abundance: medium-sized
CDR3nt: TGCAGTGCAACTAGCGAAAGCTCCTACAATGAGCAGTTCTTC
CDR3aa: CSATSESSYNEQFF

v_gene: TRBV20-1
d_gene: .
j_gene: TRBJ2-1
abundance: many
CDR3nt: TGCAGTGCTAGAGATAAGGGGGATTCCTACAATGAGCAGTTCTTC
CDR3aa: CSARDKGDSYNEQFF

v_gene: TRBV12-3/TRBV12-4
d_gene: .
j_gene: TRBJ2-5
abundance: few
CDR3nt: TGTGCCAGCCGGTGGGGGCCAGAGACCCAGTACTTC
CDR3aa: CASRWGPETQYF

v_gene: TRBV29-1
d_gene: .
j_gene: TRBJ1-1
abundance: many
CDR3nt: TGCAGCGTACTGCCCCGGGGAACTGAAGCTTTCTTT
CDR3aa: CSVLPRGTEAFF

v_gene: TRBV6-5
d_gene: .
j_gene: TRBJ2-7
abundance: .
CDR3nt: TGTGCCAGCAGTGGAAACTACGAGCAGTACTTC
CDR3aa: CASSGNYEQYF

v_gene: TRBV5-4
d_gene: .
j_gene: TRBJ1-1
abundance: many
CDR3nt: TGTGCCAGCAGCCACACCGGGACGGAAGCTTTCTTT
CDR3aa: CASSHTGTEAFF

v_gene: TRBV6-5
d_gene: .
j_gene: TRBJ2-2
abundance: once
CDR3nt: TGTGCCAGCACCCTCTCGGGGGCCGGGGAGCTGCTTTTT
CDR3aa: CASTLSGAGELLF

v_gene: TRBV5-1
d_gene: TRBD1
j_gene: TRBJ1-2
abundance: many
CDR3nt: TGCGCCAGCAGCCCCCGGACAGGGGCCTTCTATGGCTACACCTTC
CDR3aa: CASSPRTGAFYGYTF

v_gene: TRBV5-6
d_gene: .
j_gene: TRBJ1-1
abundance: .
CDR3nt: TGTGCCAGCAGTCCGGACTCCGGGAGGGGTGAAGCTTTCTTT
CDR3aa: CASSPDSGRGEAFF

v_gene: TRBV15
d_gene: TRBD2
j_gene: TRBJ2-1
abundance: few
CDR3nt: TGTGCCACCAGCAGAGATGAAGGACTAGGGAGCTCCTACAATGAGCAGTTCTTC
CDR3aa: CATSRDEGLGSSYNEQFF

v_gene: TRBV5-1
d_gene: TRBD1
j_gene: TRBJ2-2
abundance: many
CDR3nt: TGCGCCAGCAGCGGCCAAGGACAGGGTACCGGGGAGCTGTTTTTT
CDR3aa: CASSGQGQGTGELFF

v_gene: TRBV5-8
d_gene: .
j_gene: TRBJ2-5
abundance: .
CDR3nt: TGTGCCAGCAGCCCTGAGGTTGGACGCCAAGAGACCCAGTACTTC
CDR3aa: CASSPEVGRQETQYF

v_gene: TRBV30
d_gene: .
j_gene: TRBJ1-2
abundance: many
CDR3nt: TGTGCCTGGAAAGTCGCCGGGCAGGGGAACTATGGCTACACCTTC
CDR3aa: CAWKVAGQGNYGYTF

v_gene: TRBV6-5
d_gene: TRBD1
j_gene: TRBJ1-1
abundance: many
CDR3nt: TGTGCCAGCAGTTACCGGACAGGGGAGGACACTGAAGCTTTCTTT
CDR3aa: CASSYRTGEDTEAFF

v_gene: TRBV5-4
d_gene: .
j_gene: TRBJ2-2
abundance: .
CDR3nt: TGTGCCAGCAGCCCCACGGACGTACCCACCGGGGAGCTTTTTTTT
CDR3aa: CASSPTDVPTGELFF

v_gene: TRBV7-9
d_gene: TRBD1
j_gene: TRBJ2-1
abundance: many
CDR3nt: TGTGCCAGCAGCTTTGACAGGGTAAGGGACAATGAGCAGTTCTTC
CDR3aa: CASSFDRVRDNEQFF